The T cell receptor beta chain described here comes from a study of T-cell reconstitution after alpha-beta-depleted transplantation in children. V was cut by 5 bases and J by 6 bases, with 20 bases left in between. Germline-derived CDR1 and CDR2 are SGHTA and FQGNSA. The CDR3 totals 15 residues. Construction of the TCRbeta library involved unique molecular identifiers. MiXCR, applied by TCRdb to the PCR reads, yields one record per CDR3 protein. The sample consists of over 200,000 distinct CDR3 sequences, about 9.5% of them appearing once. Sequenced here: PBMCs from the stem cell graft donor, sampled from the stem cell graft. The V gene is TRBV7-2, the J gene TRBJ2-7, with D maybe TRBD1 (6 bases). This sequence originates from a human donor who donated a stem cell graft to a child with acute lymphoblastic leukemia. CDR3 DNA: TGTGCCAGCAGCACCCACCCAGGGGCAGTGGGCGAGCAGTACTTC. This codes for CASSTHPGAVGEQYF.